These T cell receptor beta chains were read from a single sample in a study of shared clonotypes between healthy human individuals. The data were produced by immunoSEQ multiplex PCR, yet TCRdb's version contains in-frame clones alone and is incomplete. The data contain about 2.3 million clones, approximately 95% of them seen just once; the ten biggest clones take up 0.39%. The sequencing sample was made of naive CD4+ T cells from PBMCs. The receptor set was obtained from a young man in good health. Some clones in this sample may be carry-over from other donors' samples. CDR3s include the opening cysteine and the closing phenylalanine or tryptophan. The order of the fields is J gene, clone size, D gene, V gene, CDR3 DNA, CDR3 protein. D genes are given only for firm matches. Only part of the rows carry a size: once, few, many, or a class if the clone is expanded.

J: TRBJ2-3
size: NA
D: NA
V: TRBV7-9
DNA: TGTGCCAGCAGCTTAGCCAGGGGAGATACGCAGTATTTT
CDR3: CASSLARGDTQYF

J: TRBJ2-1
size: NA
D: NA
V: TRBV28
DNA: TGTGCCAGCCTAACCTTTCTACAGGGTGGCAATGAGCAGTTCTTC
CDR3: CASLTFLQGGNEQFF

J: TRBJ1-6
size: NA
D: NA
V: TRBV6-6
DNA: TGTGCCAGCAAATGGGACTTTAATTCACCCCTCCACTTT
CDR3: CASKWDFNSPLHF

J: TRBJ1-5
size: once
D: TRBD1
V: TRBV4-3
DNA: TGCGCCAGCAGCCAAGAACGACAGGGGGCTCAGCATTTT
CDR3: CASSQERQGAQHF

J: TRBJ2-5
size: NA
D: NA
V: TRBV9
DNA: TGTGCCAGCAGCGTAGGGTGGGAGGTCTCTAGAGCGACCCAGTACTTC
CDR3: CASSVGWEVSRATQYF

J: TRBJ2-2
size: NA
D: TRBD2
V: TRBV2
DNA: TGTGCCACGGGAGGCAATGAGGAGCTGTTTTTT
CDR3: CATGGNEELFF

J: TRBJ2-3
size: NA
D: NA
V: TRBV5-4
DNA: TGTGCCAGCAGCTTGGGCGGGAGCACAGATACGCAGTATTTT
CDR3: CASSLGGSTDTQYF

J: TRBJ2-1
size: NA
D: NA
V: TRBV6-1
DNA: TGTGCCAGCAGTGAAGGGGCTAACTACAATGAGCAGTTCTTC
CDR3: CASSEGANYNEQFF

J: TRBJ2-1
size: NA
D: TRBD1
V: TRBV10-3
DNA: TGTGCCATCAGTCCAAACCGGGACAGGGAATCCTACAATGAGCAGTTCTTC
CDR3: CAISPNRDRESYNEQFF

J: TRBJ1-1
size: NA
D: NA
V: TRBV25-1
DNA: TGTGCCAGCAGTGCCACCCAGGGATGGGAAGCTTTCTTT
CDR3: CASSATQGWEAFF

J: TRBJ1-4
size: NA
D: NA
V: TRBV19
DNA: TGTGCCAGTAGTATACCGGGGTCGGCCGAAAAACTGTTTTTT
CDR3: CASSIPGSAEKLFF

J: TRBJ2-3
size: NA
D: NA
V: TRBV7-6
DNA: TGTGCCAGCAGCTCTCCAGATACGCAGTATTTT
CDR3: CASSSPDTQYF

J: TRBJ2-2
size: once
D: TRBD2
V: TRBV9
DNA: TGTGCCAGCAGCCCTCGGACTAGCGAGAACACCGGGGAGCTGTTTTTT
CDR3: CASSPRTSENTGELFF

J: TRBJ1-6
size: NA
D: NA
V: TRBV7-2
DNA: TGTGCCAGCAGCTCTTCGGGGGGTCCTTATAATTCACCCCTCCACTTT
CDR3: CASSSSGGPYNSPLHF

J: TRBJ2-7
size: NA
D: NA
V: TRBV11-2
DNA: TGTGCCAGCAGCTTATACAACGAGCAGTACTTC
CDR3: CASSLYNEQYF

J: TRBJ2-1
size: NA
D: TRBD2
V: TRBV28
DNA: TGTGCCAGCACCTTGACTAGCGGGTCCGGTAATGAGCAGTTCTTC
CDR3: CASTLTSGSGNEQFF

J: TRBJ2-3
size: NA
D: NA
V: TRBV10-3
DNA: TGTGCCATCAGTGCTCCCGGGACCACAATTAGCACAGATACGCAGTATTTT
CDR3: CAISAPGTTISTDTQYF

J: TRBJ2-5
size: NA
D: NA
V: TRBV6-5
DNA: TGTGCCAGCAGTTACTCCATTGGGAGCGTTAGGCAGACCCAGTACTTC
CDR3: CASSYSIGSVRQTQYF

J: TRBJ2-1
size: NA
D: NA
V: TRBV9
DNA: TGTGCCAGCAGCGTAAAATTCGGGAGTGGTCCGGGGTTCTTC
CDR3: CASSVKFGSGPGFF

J: TRBJ2-5
size: NA
D: NA
V: TRBV5-1
DNA: TGCGCCAGCAGCTTGGGACAGACACGGTACCAAGAGACCCAGTACTTC
CDR3: CASSLGQTRYQETQYF

J: TRBJ1-5
size: NA
D: NA
V: TRBV7-2
DNA: TGTGCCAGCAGCATGACAGCGGGCAATCAGCCCCAGCATTTT
CDR3: CASSMTAGNQPQHF

J: TRBJ2-3
size: NA
D: NA
V: TRBV7-2
DNA: TGTGCCAGCAGCTTAATTCCCGTGGCTAGCGGAGGGGGGGATACGCAGTATTTT
CDR3: CASSLIPVASGGGDTQYF

J: TRBJ2-4
size: NA
D: NA
V: TRBV28
DNA: TGTGCCAGCAGCCCGGGGTTAGCCAAAAACATTCAGTACTTC
CDR3: CASSPGLAKNIQYF

J: TRBJ2-7
size: NA
D: NA
V: TRBV18
DNA: TGTGCCAGCTCTCCTCGGACGGAGAGGGGCGAGCAGTACTTC
CDR3: CASSPRTERGEQYF

J: TRBJ1-3
size: once
D: NA
V: TRBV9
DNA: TGTGCCAGCAGCCTCGGACAGCTCTTCTCTGGAAACACCATATATTTT
CDR3: CASSLGQLFSGNTIYF

J: TRBJ2-5
size: once
D: NA
V: TRBV14
DNA: TGTGCCAGCAGCCAGCTGAGGACCCAGTACTTC
CDR3: CASSQLRTQYF

J: TRBJ2-5
size: NA
D: NA
V: TRBV6-5
DNA: TGTGCCAGCAGTCAGCCCTCAGGGCAGACCCAGTACTTC
CDR3: CASSQPSGQTQYF

J: TRBJ2-1
size: NA
D: NA
V: TRBV7-2
DNA: TGTGCCAGCAGCTTACGGCGGGGAGACGAACCCAAGCAGTTCTTC
CDR3: CASSLRRGDEPKQFF

J: TRBJ2-5
size: once
D: TRBD2
V: TRBV7-2
DNA: TGTGCCAGCAGCATGACTAGCATTCCTGAGACCCAGTACTTC
CDR3: CASSMTSIPETQYF

J: TRBJ2-5
size: NA
D: NA
V: TRBV7-9
DNA: TGTGCCAGCAGCTTAGCGGGCGGGAAAGAGACCCAGTACTTC
CDR3: CASSLAGGKETQYF

J: TRBJ2-7
size: NA
D: TRBD2
V: TRBV18
DNA: TGTGCCAGCTCACCGTTGACTAGCGGGAGCTACGAGCAGTACTTC
CDR3: CASSPLTSGSYEQYF

J: TRBJ2-1
size: NA
D: TRBD2
V: TRBV5-1
DNA: TGCGCCAGCAGCTTTAGACTAGCGGGAGGGCCTCGAAATGAGCAGTTCTTC
CDR3: CASSFRLAGGPRNEQFF

J: TRBJ2-7
size: NA
D: TRBD2
V: TRBV28
DNA: TGTGCCAGCAGTTTATTATCACTAGCGGGAGGCGAGCAGTACTTC
CDR3: CASSLLSLAGGEQYF

J: TRBJ1-2
size: NA
D: NA
V: TRBV7-9
DNA: TGTGCCTCCTGGAGGGCGGATAACTATGGCTACACCTTC
CDR3: CASWRADNYGYTF

J: TRBJ1-2
size: NA
D: NA
V: TRBV5-1
DNA: TGCGCCAGCAGCTTGGCGGCCGGCAGGGCGGAGTCTGGCTACACCTTC
CDR3: CASSLAAGRAESGYTF

J: TRBJ2-1
size: NA
D: NA
V: TRBV11-2
DNA: TGTGCCAGCAGCTTAGTCCTCCTAGTAGGGGCGTATGAGCAGTTCTTC
CDR3: CASSLVLLVGAYEQFF

J: TRBJ1-5
size: NA
D: TRBD1
V: TRBV7-9
DNA: TGTGCCAGCAGCCCGGGACAGGGGGCGAGTAATCAGCCCCAGCATTTT
CDR3: CASSPGQGASNQPQHF

J: TRBJ1-2
size: NA
D: NA
V: TRBV19
DNA: TGTGCCAGTATGGGGGGGAGACACTATGGCTACACCTTC
CDR3: CASMGGRHYGYTF

J: TRBJ2-7
size: NA
D: NA
V: TRBV7-2
DNA: TGTGCCAGCAGCTTAGGCGCGAGACTAACATTCGAGCAGTACTTC
CDR3: CASSLGARLTFEQYF

J: TRBJ2-3
size: NA
D: TRBD2
V: TRBV30
DNA: TGTGCCTGGAGCCTAGCGGGCACAGATACGCAGTATTTT
CDR3: CAWSLAGTDTQYF

J: TRBJ2-7
size: NA
D: NA
V: TRBV5-1
DNA: TGCGCCAGCAGCTTGTCGCCTGCCTCCTACGAGCAGTACTTC
CDR3: CASSLSPASYEQYF

J: TRBJ1-2
size: once
D: NA
V: TRBV5-8
DNA: TGTGCCAGCAGCTTGGCCTACTTGGTTCCTGGCTACACCTTC
CDR3: CASSLAYLVPGYTF

J: TRBJ1-5
size: once
D: NA
V: TRBV28
DNA: TGTGCCAGCAGTTTAACGGTGAATCAGCCCCAGCATTTT
CDR3: CASSLTVNQPQHF

J: TRBJ2-1
size: NA
D: TRBD2
V: TRBV7-9
DNA: TGTGCCAGCAGCTTAAAGCCCCGACTAGCGGGAGTAATAGAGCAGTTCTTC
CDR3: CASSLKPRLAGVIEQFF

J: TRBJ2-7
size: NA
D: NA
V: TRBV4-2
DNA: TGTGCCAGCAGCCAGGCGTGGGGGGGCAACGACGAGCAGTACTTC
CDR3: CASSQAWGGNDEQYF

J: TRBJ2-2
size: NA
D: TRBD1
V: TRBV5-1
DNA: TGCGCCAGCAGCTCGGACAGGGTGACCGGGGAGCTGTTTTTT
CDR3: CASSSDRVTGELFF

J: TRBJ1-3
size: NA
D: NA
V: TRBV5-4
DNA: TGTGCCAGCAGCATCGACGGACTCTCTGGAAACACCATATATTTT
CDR3: CASSIDGLSGNTIYF

J: TRBJ1-4
size: once
D: NA
V: TRBV28
DNA: TGTGCCAGCAGTTTGACAGGTCAAACTGGTGAAAAACTGTTTTTT
CDR3: CASSLTGQTGEKLFF

J: TRBJ2-7
size: NA
D: NA
V: TRBV2
DNA: TGTGCCAGCAGGGAGCCCTACGAGCAGTACTTC
CDR3: CASREPYEQYF

J: TRBJ2-7
size: NA
D: NA
V: TRBV28
DNA: TGTGCCAGCAGTTCACATTCCGGGACACGAAAAACCACGAGACAGTACTTC
CDR3: CASSSHSGTRKTTRQYF

J: TRBJ2-3
size: NA
D: TRBD1
V: TRBV10-1
DNA: TGCGCCACCAACAGGGGCGGAACAGATACGCAGTATTTT
CDR3: CATNRGGTDTQYF

J: TRBJ1-2
size: NA
D: NA
V: TRBV7-6
DNA: TGTGCCAGCAGCCCAGGGCTCGGCTATGGCTACACCTTC
CDR3: CASSPGLGYGYTF

J: TRBJ2-7
size: NA
D: NA
V: TRBV7-3
DNA: TGTGCCAGCAGCTTAATCCCCGGGGACTACGAGCAGTACTTC
CDR3: CASSLIPGDYEQYF

J: TRBJ1-5
size: NA
D: NA
V: TRBV5-1
DNA: TGCGCCAGCAGCTTGGGAGAGCCTAATCAGCCCCAGCATTTT
CDR3: CASSLGEPNQPQHF